These T cell receptor beta chains were read from a single sample in a study of cytomegalovirus exposure and HLA in healthy donors. The method was immunoSEQ multiplex PCR; TCRdb's version includes in-frame clones alone and lacks a portion of them. The sample consists of some 150,000 clones, around 9% of them appearing once. The sequencing sample was made of PBMCs. The receptors stem from a woman between 40 and 55 years old in good health and CMV-seropositive. Both conserved end residues are trimmed from each CDR3. Size is stated for part of the rows, as once, few or many counts, or as a class when the clone is expanded.

CDR3aa,abundance,j_gene,v_gene
ASSQVAGGAETQY,-,TRBJ2-5,TRBV9
ASSEDYQQY,-,TRBJ2-7,TRBV6-1
ASSLSGTGADTGELF,few,TRBJ2-2,TRBV5-1
ASSFRDRTAVGETQY,few,TRBJ2-5,TRBV11-2
ASSLQGTEAF,-,TRBJ1-1,TRBV5-1
ASSPRLAGQETQY,few,TRBJ2-5,TRBV14
ASSSRTGLYGYT,-,TRBJ1-2,TRBV5-4
ASSFGQVNRDEQY,few,TRBJ2-7,TRBV7-9
ASSYDEGTEAF,-,TRBJ1-1,TRBV7-3
ASSSGQTTNEKLF,few,TRBJ1-4,TRBV7-2
ASSLRQGFYNSPLH,few,TRBJ1-6,TRBV27
SARAGETQY,-,TRBJ2-5,TRBV20-1
ASSWGGGTEAF,-,TRBJ1-1,TRBV5-1
ASSLVGSGNTIY,-,TRBJ1-3,TRBV7-6
ASRTRDRGNQPQN,-,TRBJ1-5,TRBV19
ASSKERGAKNIQY,-,TRBJ2-4,TRBV21-1
ASSSEGLAIETQY,-,TRBJ2-5,TRBV7-2
ASSGTGVLNTGELF,-,TRBJ2-2,TRBV7-9
ASSIDRRTVSTDTQY,few,TRBJ2-3,TRBV19
ASSPGQGAMLKQY,-,TRBJ2-7,TRBV18
ASRAGTEIYEQY,-,TRBJ2-7,TRBV10-1
ASSVAPQGTGNTIY,few,TRBJ1-3,TRBV9
ASSPRQGVWQETQY,few,TRBJ2-5,TRBV9
ASSWGLAGFPSTDTQY,few,TRBJ2-3,TRBV7-9
ASSFVGTGRGTDTQY,-,TRBJ2-3,TRBV5-1
SVGVYT,few,TRBJ1-2,TRBV29-1
ASSQGDRYSYEQY,few,TRBJ2-7,TRBV5-1
VRSLVVTSGGQGHNEQY,few,TRBJ2-7,TRBV7-5
ASSLTGSTDSEQY,few,TRBJ2-7,TRBV7-2
ASSYAGGNTEAF,few,TRBJ1-1,TRBV6-5
ASSPLEGASSGNTIY,few,TRBJ1-3,TRBV18
ASSLFSGRSYEQY,-,TRBJ2-7,TRBV11-2
ASSFTGLGEQY,-,TRBJ2-7,TRBV7-9
ASGLLTSGGPSSYNEQF,few,TRBJ2-1,TRBV12-5
ASSTLAGGSYEQY,-,TRBJ2-7,TRBV19
ASRDRVQETQY,-,TRBJ2-5,TRBV6-5
ASTGLAGGGELF,few,TRBJ2-2,TRBV6-5
ASSPGGGPGANVLT,few,TRBJ2-6,TRBV11-2
ASSPPGQRGTGGYT,few,TRBJ1-2,TRBV18
ASSLVPIQQGRGNTIY,-,TRBJ1-3,TRBV5-1
SVLDDGTGELF,-,TRBJ2-2,TRBV29-1
ASSMVKGNEQF,-,TRBJ2-1,TRBV19
VSSHRDDNEQF,few,TRBJ2-1,TRBV27
ASSQGTSGGEQF,-,TRBJ2-1,TRBV5-1
ASSSGTPMNTEAF,few,TRBJ1-1,TRBV11-3
ASSLGTADTGELF,few,TRBJ2-2,TRBV7-9
ASLREGKEKLF,few,TRBJ1-4,TRBV2
ASSQDIGQSEAF,-,TRBJ1-1,TRBV4-2
ASSLSGVIEQF,few,TRBJ2-1,TRBV5-4
ASSMDRGFPDTQY,-,TRBJ2-3,TRBV19
ASNPQTASYEQY,few,TRBJ2-7,TRBV6-4
ASSPRRVQETQY,few,TRBJ2-5,TRBV5-1